The entry that follows covers one TCR beta chain sequence. Its antigen is as yet unknown. The data stem from a study of cytomegalovirus exposure and HLA in healthy donors. Whole-study findings and limits: Immune exposure was documented only through CMV serostatus.

This PCR relied on a set of 60 Vbeta primers and 13 Jbeta primers. TCRdb's copy holds only in-frame clones and misses some; the assay was immunoSEQ multiplex PCR. The profile covers under 200,000 clones, with around nine tenths appearing a single time and around 0.93% taken by the ten largest. Regarding donors, all were healthy bone marrow donors. The sequencing input was PBMCs. The sequence was obtained from a woman younger than 45 in good health and CMV-seronegative.

CDR3 sequence reads: CASFKAGNGYTF. The CDR3 DNA reads TGTGCCAGCTTTAAAGCCGGGAATGGCTACACCTTC. This chain connects TRBV18 to TRBJ1-2, with D unclear. Germline CDR1 is KGHSH and CDR2 is LQKENI. The CDR3 consists of 12 residues. With 7 bases removed from V and 6 bases from J, the gap between germline ends came to 12 bases. The full variable domain, in which reference TRBV18 and TRBJ1-2 provide the parts outside the CDR3, is NAGVMQNPRHLVRRRGQEARLRCSPMKGHSHVYWYRQLPEEGLKFMVYLQKENIIDESGMPKERFSAEFPKEGPSILRIQQVVRGDSAAYFCASFKAGNGYTFGSGTRLTVV.